These 32 T cell receptor beta chains originate from one sample sequenced in a study of blood T cell repertoires in COVID-19. The repertoire was sequenced with immunoSEQ multiplex PCR; TCRdb's copy has only in-frame clones and lacks some. Among fewer than 150,000 clones listed, 85% to 90% were seen once. Specimen: peripheral blood. The receptors derive from a man between 45 and 60 years old with active or convalescent COVID-19.

The rearrangement uses TRBV9 and TRBJ1-2, with TRBD1 as a possible D gene (5 bases). The CDR3 loop spans 13 amino acids. Trimming left V 2 bases short and J 8 bases short, with 13 bases between. Germline V CDR1 and CDR2: SGDLS, YYNGEE. The CDR3 loop is CASSVGASRGYTF. As DNA, the CDR3 is TGTGCCAGCAGCGTTGGGGCGAGCCGGGGCTACACCTTC.

The chain employs TRBV24-1 and TRBJ1-5; no firm D call. Between the trimmed V and J ends, which lost 4 bases and 0 bases, there was a span of 18 bases. Germline CDR1 is KGHDR and CDR2 is SFDVKD. The CDR3 length is 18 residues. The CDR3 DNA reads as TGTGCCACCAGTGAAGCGAAAACGGGTCCTTATAGCAATCAGCCCCAGCATTTT. This encodes CATSEAKTGPYSNQPQHF.

The chain employs TRBV19 and TRBJ2-7; TRBD1 matches 7 bases. Germline lookup yields CDR1 LNHDA and CDR2 SQIVND (reference sequence). The ends lost 6 bases at V and 5 bases at J; junction bases unmatched: 7. The CDR3 has 13 residues. DNA of the CDR3: TGTGCCAGTAGGAAGACAGGGAACCACGAGCAGTACTTC. It yields the protein CASRKTGNHEQYF.

The rearrangement uses TRBV25-1 and TRBJ2-7; 9 nucleotides match TRBD1. The CDR3 consists of 13 residues. The junction had 8 bases not matched to a gene; V was cut back by 8 bases and J by 6 bases. Germline assignment: CDR1 MGHDK and CDR2 SYGVNS. As DNA, the CDR3 is TGTGCCAGCGCAATACAGGGGGCGGGCGAGCAGTACTTC. Protein: CASAIQGAGEQYF.

The chain couples TRBV6-1 to TRBJ2-1, with 7 bases that match TRBD1. Trimming took 10 bases from V and 0 from J; bases not matched to a gene: 3. This CDR3 spans 13 amino acids. Per germline, CDR1 MNHNS and CDR2 SASEGT. CDR3 DNA: TGTGCCACCCGGGACAGCTCCTACAATGAGCAGTTCTTC. This codes for CATRDSSYNEQFF.

The genes are TRBV4-1 and TRBJ2-7, with TRBD1 matching over 12 bases. This CDR3 region has 15 residues. Germline V gene sequence: CDR1 MGHRA, CDR2 YSYEKL. V dropped 4 bases and J dropped 5; count of bases not matched to a gene: 6. CDR3 residues: CASSRGTGGVHEQYF. The DNA for the CDR3 is TGCGCCAGCAGCCGCGGGACAGGGGGCGTCCACGAGCAGTACTTC.

The chain links TRBV19 to TRBJ2-2, with TRBD1 as a possible D gene (5 bases). Germline CDR1 LNHDA, CDR2 SQIVND (reference sequence). The CDR3 extends over 14 amino acids. The V and J ends lost 11 bases and 2 bases respectively, with 15 bases between them. The CDR3 bases are TGTGCCGCCCAGGGCAGAATTAACACCGGGGAGCTGTTTTTT. It is translated as CAAQGRINTGELFF.

This clone was recorded at least ten times. This chain links TRBV9 with TRBJ2-2; D gene uncertain. V was shortened by 3 bases and J by 7 bases, with 16 bases between the two germline ends. The germline gives CDR1 SGDLS, CDR2 YYNGEE. This CDR3 has 15 amino acids. CDR3 sequence reads: CASSAIPKPGGELFF. CDR3 nucleotide sequence: TGTGCCAGCAGCGCCATACCCAAGCCGGGCGGGGAGCTGTTTTTT.

J is TRBJ1-5 and V is TRBV7-9; tentative D call: TRBD1 (5 bases). The germline V gene has CDR1 SEHNR and CDR2 FQNEAQ (reference sequence). The V end was cut by 5 bases, the J end by 3 bases, with 8 bases between. The CDR3 extends over 13 amino acids. The chain's CDR3 is CASSPTVNQPQHF. Written as DNA, the CDR3 is TGTGCCAGCAGCCCGACAGTCAATCAGCCCCAGCATTTT.

The V call is TRBV5-5, the J call TRBJ2-4, with D perhaps TRBD2 (5 bases). Deletions cut 5 bases from V and 9 bases from J, with 21 bases between. The CDR3 has 15 residues. Per the germline V gene, CDR1 is SGHKS and CDR2 is YYEKEE (reference sequence). The CDR3 DNA follows: TGTGCCAGCAGTTTTGCCCCGGACTCGGAAGGCATTCAGTACTTC. Protein product: CASSFAPDSEGIQYF.

This sequence joins TRBV5-1 and TRBJ2-1; 8 nucleotides align to TRBD2. This CDR3 spans 15 amino acids. CDR1 is SGHRS, CDR2 YFSETQ, per germline. V gave up 0 bases and J gave up 5 bases; unmatched junction bases: 4. DNA of the CDR3: TGCGCCAGCAGCTTGGTAACGGGAGGGAACAATGAGCAGTTCTTC. Amino acids: CASSLVTGGNNEQFF. Full variable domain (outside the CDR3, taken from reference TRBV5-1 and TRBJ2-1): KAGVTQTPRYLIKTRGQQVTLSCSPISGHRSVSWYQQTPGQGLQFLFEYFSETQRNKGNFPGRFSGRQFSNSRSEMNVSTLELGDSALYLCASSLVTGGNNEQFFGPGTRLTVL.

This clone has just a few counts. The chain recombines TRBV7-2 with TRBJ1-2, with TRBD1 as a possible D gene (6 bases). Trimming removed 1 base at V and 5 bases at J, with 11 bases between. The germline V gene has CDR1 SGHTA and CDR2 FQGNSA. There are 14 residues in the CDR3. CDR3 residues: CASSLDNRAYGYTF. As DNA, the CDR3 is TGTGCCAGCAGCTTAGATAACAGGGCGTATGGCTACACCTTC.

The J gene is TRBJ1-2, the V gene TRBV9; D is unclear. This CDR3 is 15 amino acids long. Germline assignment: CDR1 SGDLS and CDR2 YYNGEE. V shed 0 bases and J shed 6 bases, with 15 bases lying between them. This CDR3 is CASSVVPLLIDGYTF. The CDR3 region has the DNA TGTGCCAGCAGCGTAGTTCCTTTGTTAATAGATGGCTACACCTTC.

The CDR3 here is CASSLVAGGVITDTQYF. As DNA, the CDR3 is TGTGCCAGCAGCTTAGTTGCAGGGGGCGTAATCACAGATACGCAGTATTTT. The chain recombines TRBV7-8 with TRBJ2-3; 8 bases map to TRBD1. The CDR3 is made up of 17 amino acids. In germline, CDR1 is SGHVS, CDR2 FQNEAQ. V dropped 1 base and J dropped 2; count of bases not matched to a gene: 8.

This chain joins TRBV24-1 and TRBJ2-7; 8 nucleotides match TRBD2. Germline lookup yields CDR1 KGHDR and CDR2 SFDVKD. Trimming took 6 bases from V and 6 from J; bases not matched to a gene: 6. This CDR3 contains 13 residues. Written as DNA, the CDR3 is TGTGCCACCAGTAACGGGGGGGGCATCGAGCAGTACTTC. It codes for CATSNGGGIEQYF.

The chain carries TRBV5-5 and TRBJ1-4; possible D gene TRBD1, 6 bases. There are 16 residues in the CDR3. CDR1 and CDR2 (germline): SGHKS, YYEKEE (reference sequence). Trimming removed 5 bases at V and 2 bases at J, with 16 bases between. The CDR3 protein is CASSSGTFATNEKLFF. The CDR3 DNA sequence: TGTGCCAGCAGTTCCGGGACATTCGCGACTAATGAAAAACTGTTTTTT.

This chain joins TRBV6-2 or TRBV6-3 and TRBJ1-3; 7 bases are a match to TRBD1. CDR1 MNHEY and CDR2 SVGEGT come from the germline V gene. The CDR3 is made up of 16 amino acids. V shed 5 bases and J 4 bases; nucleotides not matched to a gene: 11. The CDR3 sequence is CASSELQGTYGNTIYF. In nucleotides, the CDR3 is TGTGCCAGCAGTGAGCTACAGGGGACTTACGGAAACACCATATATTTT.

The chain uses TRBV7-2 and TRBJ2-7; 12 nucleotides agree with TRBD2. The CDR3 has 15 residues. Germline values: CDR1 SGHTA, CDR2 FQGNSA. V lost 5 bases to trimming and J lost 6 bases; unmatched junction nucleotides: 8. The CDR3 bases are TGTGCCAGCAGCATGATGACTAGCGGGAGCGGCGAGCAGTACTTC. The encoded protein is CASSMMTSGSGEQYF.

The V call is TRBV7-9, the J call TRBJ1-1, with 8 bases matching TRBD1. The CDR3 loop spans 14 amino acids. J was trimmed by 1 base and V by 4 bases; bases with no gene match: 2. Germline assignment: CDR1 SEHNR and CDR2 FQNEAQ (reference sequence). The CDR3 nucleotides are TGTGCCAGCAGCTACAGGGGGGCGAACACTGAAGCTTTCTTT. It is translated as CASSYRGANTEAFF.

The J gene is TRBJ2-1, the V gene TRBV28; weak D call: TRBD1 (5 bases). The CDR3 spans 13 residues. Germline loops: CDR1 MDHEN, CDR2 SYDVKM. V lost 6 bases, J lost 4 bases, and 10 bases lay in between. The CDR3 DNA reads TGTGCCAGCAGGGGTGGGGCTTACAATGAGCAGTTCTTC. Residues: CASRGGAYNEQFF. Complete variable domain (other parts from reference TRBV28 and TRBJ2-1): DVKVTQSSRYLVKRTGEKVFLECVQDMDHENMFWYRQDPGLGLRLIYFSYDVKMKEKGDIPEGYSVSREKKERFSLILESASTNQTSMYLCASRGGAYNEQFFGPGTRLTVL.

The genes are TRBV19 and TRBJ2-7, with 7 bases matching TRBD1. This CDR3 is built from 13 residues. V lost 5 bases to trimming and J lost 7 bases; unmatched junction nucleotides: 8. CDR1 LNHDA and CDR2 SQIVND come from the germline V gene (reference sequence). The CDR3 DNA is TGTGCCAGTAGTGTGACAGGGTCCAGGGAGCAGTACTTC. Its protein is CASSVTGSREQYF.

V is TRBV6-1 and J is TRBJ1-1; D is ambiguous. Trimming took off 2 bases at V and 5 bases at J, with 15 bases between the two ends. The length of the CDR3 is 15 residues. Looked up from germline, CDR1 is MNHNS and CDR2 is SASEGT. This CDR3 is CASSEYRGRVTEAFF. In nucleotides, the CDR3 is TGTGCCAGCAGTGAATATCGGGGAAGGGTTACTGAAGCTTTCTTT.

This clone has only a few counts. The V gene is TRBV5-1, the J gene TRBJ1-6; no clear D. The CDR3 extends over 14 amino acids. Germline V lookup: CDR1 SGHRS, CDR2 YFSETQ. V lost 0 bases, J lost 4 bases, and 5 bases lay in between. As DNA, the CDR3 is TGCGCCAGCAGCTTGGACCGGTATAATTCACCCCTCCACTTT. This translates into CASSLDRYNSPLHF.

This chain links TRBV9 with TRBJ2-1; the match to TRBD2 covers 7 bases. Germline values: CDR1 SGDLS, CDR2 YYNGEE. The ends lost 0 bases at V and 3 bases at J; junction bases unmatched: 3. This CDR3 region has 15 residues. CDR3 in DNA: TGTGCCAGCAGCGTAGGACTAGCAAGCTACAATGAGCAGTTCTTC. It translates to CASSVGLASYNEQFF.

This chain uses TRBV5-1 with TRBJ1-4; the match to TRBD1 covers 8 bases. CDR1 and CDR2 (germline): SGHRS, YFSETQ. This CDR3 is built from 18 residues. V lost 4 bases and J lost 0; bases outside the gene matches: 11. The CDR3 sequence: CASSGGPGTGATNEKLFF. Here the CDR3 DNA reads TGCGCCAGCAGCGGGGGACCCGGGACAGGAGCAACTAATGAAAAACTGTTTTTT.

V is TRBV19 and J is TRBJ1-2; TRBD1 is a possible D gene (6 bases). CDR1 is LNHDA, CDR2 SQIVND, per germline (reference sequence). The CDR3 is made up of 15 amino acids. Trimming took 3 bases from V and 0 from J, leaving 11 bases between them. As DNA, the CDR3 is TGTGCCAGTAGTATTTCGGACAGCGCTAACTATGGCTACACCTTC. Amino acid sequence: CASSISDSANYGYTF.

The V and J genes are TRBV6-1 and TRBJ1-5; D may be TRBD1 (6 bases). Germline assignment: CDR1 MNHNS and CDR2 SASEGT. CDR3 size: 13 residues. With 1 base removed from V and 7 bases from J, the gap between germline ends came to 8 bases. CDR3 DNA: TGTGCCAGCAGTGAAGACGACAGGCAGCCCCAGCATTTT. Amino acid sequence: CASSEDDRQPQHF.

In this sample, this clone is medium-sized (0.01 to 0.1%). This chain connects TRBV11-2 to TRBJ2-6, with D maybe TRBD1 (5 bases). Germline lookup yields CDR1 SGHAT and CDR2 FQNNGV. The CDR3 contains 15 residues. V shed 6 bases and J shed 4 bases, with 13 bases lying between them. CDR3 in amino acids: CASSPGYSGANVLTF. As DNA, the CDR3 is TGTGCCAGCAGTCCAGGGTACTCCGGGGCCAACGTCCTGACTTTC.

The CDR3 nucleotides are TGTGCCAGCAGGGACAGCGGCACAGATACGCAGTATTTT. This translates into CASRDSGTDTQYF. The chain links TRBV12-3 or TRBV12-4 to TRBJ2-3; a possible D gene is TRBD1 (6 bases). The CDR3 totals 13 residues. V was shortened by 6 bases and J by 1 base, with 8 bases between the two germline ends.

The chain recombines TRBV7-6 with TRBJ2-2; D unresolved. The CDR3 spans 16 residues. Germline CDR1 and CDR2: SGHVS and FNYEAQ. V was cut by 2 bases and J by 8 bases, with 18 bases left in between. For the CDR3, the DNA is TGTGCCAGCAGCTTAAGCGATAGAAGATACGTAGGGGAGCTGTTTTTT. This gives the protein CASSLSDRRYVGELFF.

This clone was counted a single time. The DNA of the CDR3 is TGTGCCACCAGTCCCGGTAGCGGGCGTACAGATACGCAGTATTTT. Encoded protein: CATSPGSGRTDTQYF. The chain employs TRBV24-1 and TRBJ2-3, with TRBD2 matching 7 bases. V gave up 6 bases and J gave up 3 bases; unmatched junction bases: 8. The germline V gene encodes CDR1 KGHDR and CDR2 SFDVKD. The CDR3 sequence is 15 residues long.

This rearrangement joins TRBV6-1 to TRBJ1-1; D uncertain. CDR3 length: 13 residues. Trimming took off 3 bases at V and 0 bases at J, with 5 bases between the two ends. CDR1 is MNHNS and CDR2 is SASEGT in the germline V gene. The CDR3 sequence is CASSDTLNTEAFF. The CDR3 DNA reads TGTGCCAGCAGTGATACATTGAACACTGAAGCTTTCTTT.